This T cell receptor beta chain was sequenced in a study of shared clonotypes between healthy human individuals. Study-level information: The composition of the donors was a couple of women and a few men aged 18 to 49. Each donor contributed plates that comprised three CD4 naive, three CD4 memory, two CD8 naive and one CD8 memory.

Naive CD8 populations comprised CD45RO-negative cells positively selected for CCR7, excluding terminally differentiated effector memory CD45RA+ cells. V shed 5 bases and J shed 8 bases, with 13 bases lying between them. CDR1 is SGHVS, CDR2 FQNEAQ, per germline. CDR3 length: 13 amino acids. TCRdb's copy holds only in-frame clones and misses some; the assay was immunoSEQ multiplex PCR. The sample lists about 2 million clones, 85% to 95% occurring once. Of note for this clone: The target antigen is unknown.

Study-level findings and limits: Naive CD4 clonotypes were shared across a few donors at about 5.2%.

Specimen: naive CD8+ T cells sorted from blood. This chain connects TRBV7-8 to TRBJ1-5; the D is unclear. This sequence was found in a man in his late teens or twenties in good health. This chain's CDR3 is CASSLAGREPQHF. CDR3 sequence (DNA): TGTGCCAGCAGCCTTGCTGGTCGGGAGCCCCAGCATTTT.